The TCR beta chain described here comes from a study of blood T cell repertoires in COVID-19. Per germline, CDR1 KGHDR and CDR2 SFDVKD. The CDR3 totals 15 residues. V trimming: 3 bases; J trimming: 3 bases; junction bases outside the gene matches: 4. Using immunoSEQ multiplex PCR, the repertoire was profiled, and TCRdb retains in-frame clones only, with some absent. The data contain under 250,000 clones, about 90% of them seen just once; the ten biggest clones take up about 4%. The chain has TRBV24-1 and TRBJ2-7; 10 nucleotides line up with TRBD2. This clonotype was obtained from a woman in her thirties who had been exposed to COVID-19. The sequenced sample was PBMCs or T cells enriched from blood (not recorded which). In DNA form, the CDR3 reads TGTGCCACCAGTGATATTTCTAGCGGGAGCTACGAGCAGTACTTC. Translating it yields CATSDISSGSYEQYF.